The clone carrying this T cell receptor beta chain showed up many times. V was cut by 7 bases and J by 1 base, with 13 bases left in between. The CDR3 is 14 amino acids. In germline, CDR1 is MDHEN, CDR2 SYDVKM. The data are from a study of Graves' ophthalmopathy and Graves' hyperthyroidism. RNA transcripts were the source from which TCR beta CDR3 regions were amplified. RT-PCR in the first round used HTBI primers; a second-round multiplex PCR followed. MiXCR was run by TCRdb on the multiplex PCR reads, yielding one entry per CDR3 protein. This sample has roughly 350,000 distinct CDR3 sequences, with about 15% found just once.

The V and J genes are TRBV28 and TRBJ2-5; D remains ambiguous. The sample comprised peripheral blood. This receptor was identified in an adult woman with stable Graves' hyperthyroidism. The CDR3 reads CASTTRVSQETQYF. CDR3 nucleotides: TGTGCCAGCACCACCCGGGTCAGCCAAGAGACCCAGTACTTC.